The following is a TCR beta chain sequence with its context. This clonotype was seen more than once but under ten times. The clone's antigen remains unknown. Base quality data are lacking; no much larger clone is found one base away. The entry originates in a study of human T cells and chemical hapten exposure (dated by TCRdb to the early 2020s). A note on the overall study: For sensitization, 2% DPC in acetone was applied to a 2 cm by 2 cm area of upper inner arm skin. Blood samples were taken from patients before sensitization (week 0) and then at 2, 6 and about 24 weeks after DPC sensitization. The mostly female patient cohort included alopecia areata with under or over 50% scalp involvement, alopecia totalis and alopecia universalis. For TCR sequencing, blood came from 25 to 35 alopecia patients at anywhere from one to four time points (pre-sensitization, 2, 6 and 24 weeks). In alopecia patients, the study followed how the peripheral blood TCR repertoire changed in vivo over primary and secondary sensitization to diphenylcyclopropenone (DPC), a hapten. Weekly therapeutic DPC doses were additionally applied to the scalp of patients throughout the roughly 23-week study period. Libraries were pooled for sequencing, and per-sample TCR yields varied mainly because of small differences in library volumes within the pool. Patch testing on the upper back used Finn chambers containing 0.01% DPC, with scoring done after 6 days according to International Contact Dermatitis Research Group standards. Here is what the overall study found, with its caveats: Patch test score was positively correlated with the number of PT1 expanded TCRs, with significance at thresholds 8, 16 and 32 but not at 4. After repeated subsampling, changes were observed in the strength of the expansion versus patch-test correlation and in the threshold at which the correlation became significant. DPC sensitization did not change how many TCRs were above 1 in 1000 frequency, and no evidence was found of alterations in global repertoire structure. Because all patients had alopecia, a presumed autoimmune disease, the immune response of the patients might differ from that of healthy individuals. Significantly more large CDR3 similarity clusters were formed by expanded TCRs than by pre-sensitization or healthy control sets, consistent with antigen-driven responses.

The sample's time point label is to be understood as: pre-sensitization, week 0. This specimen's treatment or condition label, per the study, means: therapeutic diphenylcyclopropenone sensitization with weekly scalp DPC. At each patch-test visit, blood was drawn before the patch test was applied. Patients were considered eligible if aged 18 to 70, diagnosed with alopecia and deemed suitable for DPC therapy, and patients were excluded if pregnant. Total RNA was extracted from unfractionated whole blood collected in Tempus Blood RNA tubes. V is cut back by 4 bases and J by 9 bases, with 11 bases in the junction unmatched. Including cysteine and phenylalanine, the CDR3 has 16 amino acids. Only the CDR3 region is kept as DNA, spanning 48 bases read in frame from base 1. Based on the germline V gene (reference sequence), the CDR1 and CDR2 sequences are LGHDT and YNNKEL. Library preparation used RACE. The data were produced on a NextSeq 500. During library preparation, unique molecular identifiers were attached to individual cDNA molecules so that TCRs could be counted quantitatively and reproducibly. Each blood RNA sample was used to sequence both TCR alpha and TCR beta chains. For the original study's pipeline: A median of approximately 96,000 TCRs per sample was observed, with a range of 23,224 to 690,600. The Decombinator software suite was used to annotate V, J and CDR3 in the TCR reads. Every sample was subsampled to the same number of TCRs (28,000) for the PS versus PT1 abundance plots. Expanded TCRs were defined as absent before sensitization and observed at least eight times at the 2-week time point. TCRdb itself trimmed the public reads at Q25 with fastp, ran MiXCR and retained productive beta chains. CDR3 protein duplicates are merged, each entry listing the most common genes and DNA. The V and J calls reflect TCRdb's pipeline rather than the authors' work. The sample table records under 200,000 distinct CDR3 sequences; almost 30% of these occur just once. The ten largest clones add up to just under 3% of the sample.

The receptor was isolated from a woman under 40 with alopecia areata. Some clones in this sample may be carry-over from other donors' samples. Source: whole blood, taken in connection with sensitization to the hapten diphenylcyclopropenone (DPC). The chain couples TRBV3-1 to TRBJ2-2, and 10 junction bases match TRBD1. The CDR3 here reads CASSRFGTGALRELFF. The DNA is as follows: TGTGCCAGCAGCCGCTTTGGGACAGGGGCCCTCCGGGAGCTGTTTTTT.